Sequencing of this T cell receptor (beta chain) was carried out in a study of blood T cell repertoires in COVID-19. V was shortened by 7 bases and J by 6 bases, with 12 bases between the two germline ends. The CDR3 contains 12 residues. The germline gives CDR1 MDHEN, CDR2 SYDVKM. Profiled with immunoSEQ multiplex PCR; TCRdb holds only in-frame clones, not every one. The sample lists 200,000 to 250,000 clones, around 80% occurring once. This clonotype was sampled from a woman older than 75 with active or convalescent COVID-19. The rearrangement joins TRBV28 to TRBJ2-5; TRBD1 is a possible D gene (5 bases). The source material was peripheral blood. CDR3 sequence reads: CASTQTGKTQYF. The DNA for the CDR3 is TGTGCCAGCACCCAAACAGGAAAGACCCAGTACTTC. The complete variable domain, with remaining parts taken from reference TRBV28 and TRBJ2-5, reads DVKVTQSSRYLVKRTGEKVFLECVQDMDHENMFWYRQDPGLGLRLIYFSYDVKMKEKGDIPEGYSVSREKKERFSLILESASTNQTSMYLCASTQTGKTQYFGPGTRLLVL.